A selection of T cell receptor beta chains follows, all from one sample in a study of blood T cell repertoires in COVID-19. Assay: immunoSEQ multiplex PCR; the TCRdb copy retains only in-frame clones and omits some. The sample holds tens of thousands of clones, 75% to 90% seen once. Sequenced input: peripheral blood. Receptors originate from a woman older than 75 with acute or convalescent COVID-19. Both conserved end residues are part of each CDR3.

>TRBV4-3|TRBJ2-2
CASSPWTANTGELFF
>TRBV30|TRBJ1-4
CAWRDTRRLGEKLFF
>TRBV30|TRBJ1-4
CAWRRQGANEKLFF
>TRBV30|TRBJ1-6
CAWSRGGYNSPLHF
>TRBV7-9|TRBJ2-1
CASETGSYNEQFF
>TRBV14|TRBJ1-3
CASSRDSSGNTIYF
>TRBV13|TRBJ1-2
CASSQLRPPYGYTF
>TRBV11-2|TRBJ2-7
CASSFYRDSHEQYF
>TRBV18|TRBJ1-1
CASSPGAGRTEAFF
>TRBV2|TRBJ2-7
CASRTEGYEQYF
>TRBV5-1|TRBJ2-1
CASSLGYKPSSYNEQFF
>TRBV5-1|TRBJ2-3
CASSDRSGIADTQYF
>TRBV18|TRBJ2-7
CASSRVMTSGSDSYEQYF
>TRBV28|TRBJ2-1
CASSRAGTQNYNEQFF
>TRBV27|TRBJ2-2
CASSGRDRVNTGELFF
>TRBV28|TRBJ1-5
CASSSGAAGSQHF
>TRBV7-9|TRBJ1-1
CASSLDRNTEAFF
>TRBV7-3|TRBJ1-4
CASSFGTGGKLFF
>TRBV4-2|TRBJ1-2
CASSQDRGGVYGYTF
>TRBV6-2/TRBV6-3|TRBJ1-2
CASSLDRVGGYTF
>TRBV7-9|TRBJ1-2
CASSPTVKNYGYTF
>TRBV5-4|TRBJ2-5
CASSLMRLAGGPEETQYF